Below, 20 T cell receptor beta chains from the same sample are listed, as sequenced in a study of vaccination and CD4 T cells after COVID-19. The treatment is: approximately 9-day PBMC culture with coronavirus spike peptide pools or control peptides (ViraFEST assay). These receptors' antigens are unknown. Sequencing of the DNA from cultured CD4+ T cells was carried out with the Oncomine TCR Beta short-read assay. TCRdb fed the PCR reads into MiXCR, producing one record per CDR3 protein. The sample lists more than 9,000 distinct CDR3 sequences, roughly 61% occurring once. The sample was CD4+ T cells from blood, cultured in vitro. The source is a human donor who had recovered from COVID-19.

The V and J genes are TRBV5-1 and TRBJ2-5, with TRBD2 matching over 14 bases. V was clipped by 2 bases and J by 4 bases; unmatched bases: 1. From germline, CDR1 is SGHRS and CDR2 YFSETQ. There are 15 residues in the CDR3. The CDR3 sequence: CASSLGLAGGETQYF. In nucleotides, the CDR3 is TGCGCCAGCAGCTTAGGACTAGCGGGAGGAGAGACCCAGTACTTC.

The rearrangement links TRBV2 to TRBJ2-7; D perhaps matches TRBD2 (6 bases). This CDR3 is built from 13 residues. Trimming shortened V by 6 bases and J by 3 bases, and 12 bases separated the two germline ends. CDR1 and CDR2 from the germline V gene are SNHLY and FYNNEI. CDR3 residues: CASSVAEIYEQYF. The CDR3 coding sequence is TGTGCCAGCAGCGTAGCGGAGATCTACGAGCAGTACTTC.

This chain joins TRBV6-1 and TRBJ2-5, with 7 bases fitting TRBD1. The J segment lost 5 bases and the V segment lost 6 bases, leaving 6 bases of the junction unmatched. CDR1 is MNHNS and CDR2 is SASEGT in the germline V gene. CDR3 length: 13 amino acids. The CDR3 nucleotides are TGTGCCAGCAGCCGACAGGGCCGGGAGACCCAGTACTTC. Its translation is CASSRQGRETQYF.

The chain combines TRBV7-9 with TRBJ2-7; D unresolved. The CDR3 contains 11 residues. V gave up 5 bases and J gave up 3 bases, with 5 bases separating them. Germline values: CDR1 SEHNR, CDR2 FQNEAQ (reference sequence). In DNA, the CDR3 is TGTGCCAGCAGCACCAGCTACGAGCAGTACTTC. Its translation: CASSTSYEQYF.

This clonotype was seen just once. The rearrangement joins TRBV28 to TRBJ1-1; TRBD1 is a possible D gene (5 bases). The CDR3 is 14 amino acids. Germline CDR1 is MDHEN and CDR2 is SYDVKM. V lost 5 bases, J lost 4 bases, and 14 bases lay in between. CDR3 loop: CASSPGGRSTEAFF. CDR3 sequence (DNA): TGTGCCAGCAGTCCTGGGGGTAGGAGCACTGAAGCTTTCTTT.

The chain uses TRBV10-3 and TRBJ1-5; 7 bases are shared with TRBD1. V lost 4 bases and J lost 5; bases outside the gene matches: 5. Germline CDR1 reads ENHRY; CDR2 reads SYGVKD. The CDR3 sequence is 14 residues long. For the CDR3, the DNA is TGTGCCATCAGTGCCGACAGGGCGGATCAGCCCCAGCATTTT. Translated, it gives CAISADRADQPQHF.

The rearrangement links TRBV12-3 or TRBV12-4 to TRBJ1-2, with TRBD1 identical over 7 bases. CDR3 length equals 14 residues. Trimming removed 6 bases from V and 6 bases from J; junction bases left unmatched: 10. CDR3 sequence reads: CASSTAGGVDGYTF. CDR3 coding DNA: TGTGCCAGCAGCACTGCAGGGGGGGTTGATGGCTACACCTTC.

The V call is TRBV7-8, the J call TRBJ2-1; weak D call: TRBD1 (5 bases). Germline CDR1 is SGHVS and CDR2 is FQNEAQ. Trimming pared 5 bases from V and 8 bases from J, leaving 19 bases between. This CDR3 is 15 amino acids long. The CDR3 DNA is TGTGCCAGCAGCCCCCGCCGGGTGGGGCGGTATGAGCAGTTCTTC. Translating it yields CASSPRRVGRYEQFF.

The chain links TRBV28 to TRBJ1-2; D might be TRBD1 (5 bases). The CDR3 sequence is 12 residues long. CDR1 MDHEN and CDR2 SYDVKM come from the germline V gene. V was pared by 8 bases and J by 5 bases, with 12 bases between. The CDR3 protein is CASFSWGYGYTF. Written as DNA, the CDR3 is TGTGCCAGCTTCAGCTGGGGGTATGGCTACACCTTC.

The sample holds one count of this clonotype. This chain links TRBV5-4 with TRBJ2-3; D gene ambiguous. V was trimmed by 3 bases and J by 4 bases, leaving 12 bases between them. CDR1 is SGHNT, CDR2 YYREEE, per germline (reference sequence). The CDR3 is 14 amino acids. This CDR3 is CASSSGPTPDTQYF. CDR3 coding DNA: TGTGCCAGCAGCTCCGGGCCTACCCCAGATACGCAGTATTTT.

This clonotype was seen only a few times. The chain combines TRBV7-6 with TRBJ2-5; weak D call: TRBD2 (5 bases). Per germline, CDR1 SGHVS and CDR2 FNYEAQ. Trimming removed 2 bases at V and 5 bases at J, with 12 bases between. The CDR3 covers 14 residues. The CDR3 DNA reads as TGTGCCAGCAGCTTACGTCTAGCCGGGGAGACCCAGTACTTC. Protein product: CASSLRLAGETQYF.

The rearrangement joins TRBV30 to TRBJ2-1, with 7 positions matching TRBD2. V shed 0 bases and J 7 bases; nucleotides not matched to a gene: 6. This CDR3 has 14 residues. Per the germline V gene, CDR1 is GTSNPN and CDR2 is SVGIG (reference sequence). In DNA form, the CDR3 reads TGTGCCTGGAGTGTACCGACTAGCTCAAATGAGCAGTTCTTC. Its protein product is CAWSVPTSSNEQFF.

The J gene is TRBJ2-2, the V gene TRBV7-6, with 10 nucleotides matching TRBD1. The CDR3 totals 15 residues. The germline V gene has CDR1 SGHVS and CDR2 FNYEAQ. Unmatched junction bases numbered 6, after V lost 7 bases and J lost 4 bases. The CDR3 loop reads CASNRRTGGTGELFF. The CDR3 bases are TGTGCCAGCAACCGCCGGACAGGGGGCACCGGGGAGCTGTTTTTT.

The V and J genes are TRBV6-1 and TRBJ1-4; D perhaps matches TRBD1 (5 bases). CDR3 length: 16 amino acids. Germline lookup yields CDR1 MNHNS and CDR2 SASEGT. V gave up 10 bases and J gave up 0 bases, with 18 bases separating them. The CDR3 DNA sequence: TGTGCCACCCGGAGAGCGCCGGGGCCAACTAATGAAAAACTGTTTTTT. Encoded protein: CATRRAPGPTNEKLFF.

V usage is TRBV19 and J usage is TRBJ1-5; TRBD1 matches 7 bases. This CDR3 comprises 14 residues. With 4 bases clipped from V and 3 bases from J, the junction kept 3 bases outside the gene matches. Per germline, CDR1 LNHDA and CDR2 SQIVND (reference sequence). The CDR3 nucleotides are TGTGCCAGTAGTAAAACAGGGGACAATCAGCCCCAGCATTTT. Translation: CASSKTGDNQPQHF.

The rearrangement uses TRBV18 and TRBJ1-5; D is unclear. Germline V gene lookup returns CDR1 KGHSH and CDR2 LQKENI. This CDR3 spans 13 amino acids. Trimming took off 2 bases at V and 5 bases at J, with 7 bases between the two ends. The CDR3 coding sequence is TGTGCCAGCTCACCAGGGCTTCATCAGCCCCAGCATTTT. It yields the protein CASSPGLHQPQHF.

In nucleotides, the CDR3 is TGTGCCAGCAGCAAATACACGGGAGGGAGAGACGAGCAGTACTTC. This gives the protein CASSKYTGGRDEQYF. This rearrangement joins TRBV6-1 to TRBJ2-7; 8 bases align to TRBD2. The CDR3 runs to 15 residues. V lost 6 bases to trimming and J lost 5 bases; unmatched junction nucleotides: 12. Germline lookup yields CDR1 MNHNS and CDR2 SASEGT.

This chain joins TRBV10-1 and TRBJ1-3; the match to TRBD1 covers 7 bases. Germline V gives CDR1 WNHNN, CDR2 SYGVQD (reference sequence). The length of the CDR3 is 16 residues. J was trimmed by 2 bases and V by 6 bases; bases with no gene match: 10. CDR3 DNA sequence: TGCGCCAGCAGGGGGAAAGGGACAGCGCCTGGAAACACCATATATTTT. This gives the protein CASRGKGTAPGNTIYF.

This clonotype has a handful of counts. The gene calls are TRBV28 and TRBJ2-7; 7 bases are a match to TRBD1. The length of the CDR3 is 13 residues. The trim removed 5 bases at V and 11 bases at J, leaving 12 bases unmatched. Germline values: CDR1 MDHEN, CDR2 SYDVKM. As DNA, the CDR3 is TGTGCCAGCAGTCTTATGGGGACAGACATTGAGTACTTC. Its protein product is CASSLMGTDIEYF.

This clonotype was seen once. V and J are TRBV30 and TRBJ2-7, with TRBD2 identical over 9 bases. The CDR3 is 14 amino acids. The trim removed 4 bases at V and 4 bases at J, leaving 8 bases unmatched. CDR1 and CDR2 (germline): GTSNPN, SVGIG (reference sequence). For the CDR3, the DNA is TGTGCCTGGAAGATAGCGGGAGCCGGATACGAGCAGTACTTC. Protein sequence: CAWKIAGAGYEQYF.